The 10 T cell receptor beta chains below all came from one sample that was sequenced in a study of T cells in Graves' hyperthyroidism and ophthalmopathy. RNA transcripts yielded amplified TCR beta CDR3 regions. Researchers ran a first-round RT-PCR on the TCR CDR3 using the HTBI primer set. TCRdb redid the calling of the multiplex PCR reads with MiXCR, one entry per CDR3 protein. The profile shows under 250,000 distinct CDR3 sequences, approximately 23% of them singletons. Sequencing input: blood. Receptors originate from a woman aged 40 to 50 with Graves' ophthalmopathy.

This clonotype occurred many times. V is TRBV6-5 and J is TRBJ2-4, with D possibly matching TRBD1 (6 bases). There are 16 residues in the CDR3. The V end lost 6 bases, the J end lost 0 bases, and 15 bases lay between the germline ends. The germline V gene encodes CDR1 MNHEY and CDR2 SVGAGI. In DNA, the CDR3 is TGTGCCAGCAGAACCCCGGGACAACTAGCCAAAAACATTCAGTACTTC. Protein: CASRTPGQLAKNIQYF.

This clonotype came up many times. This chain links TRBV28 with TRBJ2-6, with a tentative D call TRBD1 (7 bases). Trimming stripped 7 bases from V and 0 bases from J, with 19 bases between. CDR3 length equals 18 residues. Germline V gives CDR1 MDHEN, CDR2 SYDVKM. CDR3 sequence reads: CASTSLDRDFSGANVLTF. In DNA, the CDR3 is TGTGCCAGCACATCTCTAGACAGGGACTTCTCTGGGGCCAACGTCCTGACTTTC.

This clonotype was seen only a few times. The V call is TRBV6-1, the J call TRBJ1-1; possibly TRBD1 for D (5 bases). Germline-derived CDR1 and CDR2 are MNHNS and SASEGT. This CDR3 contains 16 residues. The V gene lost 5 bases and the J gene lost 7 bases, with 23 bases spanning the gap. CDR3 DNA: TGTGCCAGCAGTCGGGCAGGGAACCCGGATCTCGGTGAAGCTTTCTTT. Its protein product is CASSRAGNPDLGEAFF.

The V call is TRBV12-3 or TRBV12-4, the J call TRBJ2-7, with 11 bases aligning to TRBD2. This CDR3 contains 15 residues. V was pared by 5 bases and J by 3 bases, with 6 bases of the junction left unmatched. The CDR3 DNA is TGTGCCAGCAGTGAGGGACTAGCGGTCCACTACGAGCAGTACTTC. It specifies CASSEGLAVHYEQYF.

The genes are TRBV13 and TRBJ2-5, with a weak D call TRBD1 (5 bases). Germline CDR1 reads PRHDT; CDR2 reads FYEKMQ (reference sequence). The CDR3 loop spans 12 amino acids. The V end was cut by 6 bases, the J end by 9 bases, with 14 bases between. DNA of the CDR3: TGTGCCAGCAGTGGGCAGGGTATAGCCCAGTACTTC. It is translated as CASSGQGIAQYF.

This clonotype was recorded at least ten times. The chain combines TRBV6-1 with TRBJ2-7; 8 bases match TRBD2. The CDR3 contains 14 residues. From germline, CDR1 is MNHNS and CDR2 SASEGT. J was trimmed by 1 base and V by 10 bases; bases with no gene match: 9. Written as DNA, the CDR3 is TGTGCCACTGAGATAGCGGGAAGTTCCTACGAGCAGTACTTC. Protein sequence: CATEIAGSSYEQYF.

There are a few counts of this clonotype. This rearrangement joins TRBV2 to TRBJ1-5; D is possibly TRBD1 (6 bases). The CDR3 is 15 amino acids. The V end lost 8 bases, the J end lost 1 base, and 15 bases lay between the germline ends. CDR1 SNHLY and CDR2 FYNNEI come from the germline V gene. CDR3: CASQTGSRSNQPQHF. For the CDR3, the DNA is TGTGCCAGCCAGACAGGCTCTCGAAGCAATCAGCCCCAGCATTTT.

In its sample, this clonotype was seen many times. The chain is built from TRBV19 and TRBJ2-2; D may be TRBD1 (5 bases). This CDR3 contains 16 residues. CDR1 and CDR2 (germline): LNHDA, SQIVND (reference sequence). V was pared by 6 bases and J by 4 bases, with 18 bases between. The CDR3 sequence: CASSSRAGLSTGELFF. CDR3 DNA: TGTGCCAGTAGCTCACGGGCAGGGTTGAGCACCGGGGAGCTGTTTTTT.

The sample holds many counts of this clonotype. The chain carries TRBV7-9 and TRBJ2-7, with 8 nucleotides matching TRBD2. This CDR3 region has 15 residues. V was clipped by 2 bases and J by 0 bases; unmatched bases: 3. Per germline, CDR1 SEHNR and CDR2 FQNEAQ (reference sequence). CDR3 sequence: CASSLPAGDSYEQYF. The CDR3 region has the DNA TGTGCCAGCAGCTTACCAGCGGGGGACTCCTACGAGCAGTACTTC.

This clonotype occurred many times. V and J are TRBV6-1 and TRBJ2-7, with D perhaps TRBD1 (5 bases). This CDR3 is 14 amino acids long. Germline loops: CDR1 MNHNS, CDR2 SASEGT. Between the trimmed V and J ends, which lost 4 bases and 2 bases, there was a span of 12 bases. The CDR3 DNA reads as TGTGCCAGCAGTGGAACACAGGCAACCTACGAGCAGTACTTC. Translating gives CASSGTQATYEQYF.